This paragraph covers one TCR beta chain sequence. This entry comes from a study of identical twins. Each CDR3 protein gets one entry after TCRdb re-called the 5' RACE reads with MiXCR. The sample includes fewer than 900,000 distinct CDR3 sequences, 18% of them seen just once. The sample was also linked to a second study, of T cells expressing NK-cell markers. That paper states: With an anti-gamma-delta TCR antibody, sorting in several experiments was kept to alpha-beta TCR T cells. As a fraction of CD8+ T cells, dominant NKG2C+ clonotypes reached roughly 1.0-7.0% in six donors.

The TCR sequence derives from a woman between 18 and 30 years old in good health. Sequenced material: PBMCs.

The CDR3 is CASGEREHEQFF. Written as DNA, the CDR3 is TGTGCCAGCGGGGAAAGGGAACATGAGCAGTTCTTC. The rearrangement uses TRBV27 and TRBJ2-1; D remains ambiguous. Trimming pared 8 bases from V and 8 bases from J, leaving 13 bases between. CDR1 is MNHEY and CDR2 is SMNVEV in the germline V gene (reference sequence). The CDR3 runs 12 residues.